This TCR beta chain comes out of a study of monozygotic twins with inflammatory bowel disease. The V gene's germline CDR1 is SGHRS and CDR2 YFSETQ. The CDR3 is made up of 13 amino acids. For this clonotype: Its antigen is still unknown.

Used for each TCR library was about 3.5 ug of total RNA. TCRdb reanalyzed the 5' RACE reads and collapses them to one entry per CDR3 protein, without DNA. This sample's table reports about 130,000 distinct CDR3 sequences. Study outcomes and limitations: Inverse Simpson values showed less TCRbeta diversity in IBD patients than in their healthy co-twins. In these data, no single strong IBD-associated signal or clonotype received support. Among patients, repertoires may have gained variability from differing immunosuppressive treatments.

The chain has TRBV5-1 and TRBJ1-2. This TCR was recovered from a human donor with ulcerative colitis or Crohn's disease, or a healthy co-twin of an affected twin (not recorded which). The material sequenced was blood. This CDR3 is CASSEGVNYGYTF.